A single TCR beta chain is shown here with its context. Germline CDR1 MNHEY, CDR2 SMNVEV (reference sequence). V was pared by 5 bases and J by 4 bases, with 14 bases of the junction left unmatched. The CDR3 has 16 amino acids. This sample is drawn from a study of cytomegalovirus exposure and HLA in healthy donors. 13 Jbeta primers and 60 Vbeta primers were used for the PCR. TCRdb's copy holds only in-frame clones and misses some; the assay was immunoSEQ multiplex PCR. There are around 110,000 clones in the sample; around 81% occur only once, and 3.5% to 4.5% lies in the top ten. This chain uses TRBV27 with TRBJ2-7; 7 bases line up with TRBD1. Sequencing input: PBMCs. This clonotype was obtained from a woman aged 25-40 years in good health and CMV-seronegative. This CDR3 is CASSPSPRQGGYEQYF. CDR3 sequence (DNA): TGTGCCAGCAGTCCGAGCCCCCGACAGGGTGGTTACGAGCAGTACTTC.